This TCR beta chain was sequenced for a study of identifying expanded T cells in peripheral blood. Study results and caveats: Differentially abundant clones: around 1.1 between replicates, around 16 at around 15 days, more than 18 at four.

Data came from immunoSEQ multiplex PCR; TCRdb stores just in-frame clones and leaves some out. Of about 91,000 clones listed, approximately 88% were seen once; the top ten hold 4%. With respect to this clone: What it binds is not known.

The sequenced material came from blood. The receptor was derived from a person aged 18-70 years in good health.

CDR3 region: CASSRDDSTEAFF. The CDR3 DNA reads TGTGCCAGCAGTCGGGACGATAGCACTGAAGCTTTCTTT. The chain uses TRBV28 and TRBJ1-1; tentatively, D is TRBD1 (5 bases). Germline V lookup: CDR1 MDHEN, CDR2 SYDVKM. Trimming pared 5 bases from V and 4 bases from J, leaving 11 bases between. The CDR3 has 13 residues.